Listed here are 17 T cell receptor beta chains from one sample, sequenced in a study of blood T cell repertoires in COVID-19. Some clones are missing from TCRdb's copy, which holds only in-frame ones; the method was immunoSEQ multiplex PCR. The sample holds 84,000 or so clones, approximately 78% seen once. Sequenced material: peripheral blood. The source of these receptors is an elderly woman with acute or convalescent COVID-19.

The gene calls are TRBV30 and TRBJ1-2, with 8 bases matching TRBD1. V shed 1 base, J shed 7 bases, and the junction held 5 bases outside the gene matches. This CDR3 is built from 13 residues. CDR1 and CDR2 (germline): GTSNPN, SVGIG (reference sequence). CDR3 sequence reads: CAWSGQGWSGYTF. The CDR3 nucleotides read TGTGCCTGGAGTGGACAGGGGTGGAGTGGCTACACCTTC.

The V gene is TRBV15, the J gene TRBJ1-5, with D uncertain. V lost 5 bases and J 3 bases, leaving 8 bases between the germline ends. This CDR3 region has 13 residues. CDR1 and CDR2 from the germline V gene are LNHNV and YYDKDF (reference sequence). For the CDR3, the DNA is TGTGCCACCAGCGACACGCCCAATCAGCCCCAGCATTTT. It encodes CATSDTPNQPQHF.

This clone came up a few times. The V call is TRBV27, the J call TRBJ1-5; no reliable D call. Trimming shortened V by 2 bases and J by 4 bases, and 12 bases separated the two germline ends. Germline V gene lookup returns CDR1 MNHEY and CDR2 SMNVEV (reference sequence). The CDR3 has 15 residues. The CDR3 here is CASSLGSARNQPQHF. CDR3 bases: TGTGCCAGCAGTTTAGGGTCAGCCAGGAATCAGCCCCAGCATTTT.

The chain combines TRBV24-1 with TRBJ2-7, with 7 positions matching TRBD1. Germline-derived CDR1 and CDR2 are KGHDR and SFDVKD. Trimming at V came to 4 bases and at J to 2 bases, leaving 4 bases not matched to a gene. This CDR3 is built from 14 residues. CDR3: CATSEGTATYEQYF. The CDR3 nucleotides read TGTGCCACCAGTGAGGGGACAGCGACCTACGAGCAGTACTTC.

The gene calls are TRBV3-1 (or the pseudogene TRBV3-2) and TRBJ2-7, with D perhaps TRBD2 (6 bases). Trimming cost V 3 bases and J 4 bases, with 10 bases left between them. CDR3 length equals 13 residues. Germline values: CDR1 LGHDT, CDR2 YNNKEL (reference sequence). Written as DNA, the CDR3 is TGTGCCAGCAGCCAGGCCGGGACTTACGAGCAGTACTTC. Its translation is CASSQAGTYEQYF.

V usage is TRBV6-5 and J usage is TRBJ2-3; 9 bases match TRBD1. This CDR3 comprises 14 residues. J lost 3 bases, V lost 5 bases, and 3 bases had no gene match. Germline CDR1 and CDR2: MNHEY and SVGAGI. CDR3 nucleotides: TGTGCCAGCAGTACAGGGGGCCGGACAGATACGCAGTATTTT. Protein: CASSTGGRTDTQYF.

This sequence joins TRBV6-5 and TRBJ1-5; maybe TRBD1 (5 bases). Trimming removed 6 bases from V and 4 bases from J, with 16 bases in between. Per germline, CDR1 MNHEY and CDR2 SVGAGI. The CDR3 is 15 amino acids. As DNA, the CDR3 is TGTGCCAGCAGCCAAGGGGTGGCCCCAAATCAGCCCCAGCATTTT. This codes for CASSQGVAPNQPQHF.

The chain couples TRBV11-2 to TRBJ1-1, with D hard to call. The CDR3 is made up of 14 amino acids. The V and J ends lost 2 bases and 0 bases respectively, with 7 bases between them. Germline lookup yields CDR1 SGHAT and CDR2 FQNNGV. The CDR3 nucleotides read TGTGCCAGCAGCTTACAGATCCTGAACACTGAAGCTTTCTTT. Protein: CASSLQILNTEAFF.

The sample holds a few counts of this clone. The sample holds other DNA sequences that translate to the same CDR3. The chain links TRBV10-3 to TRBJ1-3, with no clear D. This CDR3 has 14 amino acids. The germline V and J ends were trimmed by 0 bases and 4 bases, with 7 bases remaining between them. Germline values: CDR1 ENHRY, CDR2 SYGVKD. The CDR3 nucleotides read TGTGCCATCAGTGAGTCGAACCGGGGAAACACCATATATTTT. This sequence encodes CAISESNRGNTIYF.

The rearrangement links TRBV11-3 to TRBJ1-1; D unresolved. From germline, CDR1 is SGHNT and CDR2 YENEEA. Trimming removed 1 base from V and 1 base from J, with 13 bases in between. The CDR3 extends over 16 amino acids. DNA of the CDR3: TGTGCCAGCAGCTTAGTTGGAGGACGGGGGAACACTGAAGCTTTCTTT. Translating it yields CASSLVGGRGNTEAFF.

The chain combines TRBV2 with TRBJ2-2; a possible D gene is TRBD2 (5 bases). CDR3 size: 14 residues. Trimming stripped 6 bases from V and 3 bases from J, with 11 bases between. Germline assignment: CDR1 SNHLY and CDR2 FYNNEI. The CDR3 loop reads CASRMRGHTGELFF. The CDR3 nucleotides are TGTGCCAGCAGGATGAGAGGGCACACCGGGGAGCTGTTTTTT. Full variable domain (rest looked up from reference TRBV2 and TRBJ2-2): EPEVTQTPSHQVTQMGQEVILRCVPISNHLYFYWYRQILGQKVEFLVSFYNNEISEKSEIFDDQFSVERPDGSNFTLKIRSTKLEDSAMYFCASRMRGHTGELFFGEGSRLTVL.

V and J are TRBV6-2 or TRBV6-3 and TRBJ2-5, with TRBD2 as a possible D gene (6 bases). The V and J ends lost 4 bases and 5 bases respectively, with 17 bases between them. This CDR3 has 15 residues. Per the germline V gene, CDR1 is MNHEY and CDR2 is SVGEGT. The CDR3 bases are TGTGCCAGCAGTTTGGGAGGAAGTATCGGGGAGACCCAGTACTTC. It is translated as CASSLGGSIGETQYF.

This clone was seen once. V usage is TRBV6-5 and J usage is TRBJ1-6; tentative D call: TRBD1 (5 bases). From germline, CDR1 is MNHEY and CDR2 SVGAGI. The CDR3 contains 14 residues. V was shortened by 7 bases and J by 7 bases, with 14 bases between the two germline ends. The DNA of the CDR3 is TGTGCCAGCACCCGGGGCGGGACCAATTCACCCCTCCACTTT. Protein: CASTRGGTNSPLHF.

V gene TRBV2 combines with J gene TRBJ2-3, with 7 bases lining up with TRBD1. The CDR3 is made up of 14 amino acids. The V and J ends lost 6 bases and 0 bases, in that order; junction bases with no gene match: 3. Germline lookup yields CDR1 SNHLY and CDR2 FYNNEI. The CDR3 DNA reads TGTGCCAGCAGATACAGGGGCAGCACAGATACGCAGTATTTT. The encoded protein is CASRYRGSTDTQYF. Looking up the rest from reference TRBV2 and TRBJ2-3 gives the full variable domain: EPEVTQTPSHQVTQMGQEVILRCVPISNHLYFYWYRQILGQKVEFLVSFYNNEISEKSEIFDDQFSVERPDGSNFTLKIRSTKLEDSAMYFCASRYRGSTDTQYFGPGTRLTVL.

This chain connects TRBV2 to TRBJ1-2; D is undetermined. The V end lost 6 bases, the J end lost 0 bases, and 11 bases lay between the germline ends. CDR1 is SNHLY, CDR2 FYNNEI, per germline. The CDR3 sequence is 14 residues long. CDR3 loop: CASRGPHANYGYTF. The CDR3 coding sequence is TGTGCCAGCAGGGGCCCTCACGCTAACTATGGCTACACCTTC.

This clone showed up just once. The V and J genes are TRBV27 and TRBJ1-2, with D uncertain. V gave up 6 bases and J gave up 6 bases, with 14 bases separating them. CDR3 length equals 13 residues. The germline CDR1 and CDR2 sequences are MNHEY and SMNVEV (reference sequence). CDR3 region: CASSLEGFDGYTF. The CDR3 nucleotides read TGTGCCAGCAGCTTAGAGGGCTTTGATGGCTACACCTTC.

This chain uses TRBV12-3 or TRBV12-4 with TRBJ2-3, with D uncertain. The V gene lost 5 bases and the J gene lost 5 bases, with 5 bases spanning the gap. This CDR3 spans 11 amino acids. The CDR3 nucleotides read TGTGCCAGCAGTCCTAGAGATACGCAGTATTTT. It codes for CASSPRDTQYF.